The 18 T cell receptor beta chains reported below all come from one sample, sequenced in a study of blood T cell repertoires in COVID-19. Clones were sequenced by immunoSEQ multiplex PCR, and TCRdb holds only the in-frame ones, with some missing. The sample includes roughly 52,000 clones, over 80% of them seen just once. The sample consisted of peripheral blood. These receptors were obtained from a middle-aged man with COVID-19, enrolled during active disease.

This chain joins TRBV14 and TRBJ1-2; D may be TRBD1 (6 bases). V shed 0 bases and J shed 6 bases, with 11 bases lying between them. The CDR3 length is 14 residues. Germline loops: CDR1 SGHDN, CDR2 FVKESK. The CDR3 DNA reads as TGTGCCAGCAGCCAAGATCGGGGGGCGGATGGCTACACCTTC. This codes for CASSQDRGADGYTF.

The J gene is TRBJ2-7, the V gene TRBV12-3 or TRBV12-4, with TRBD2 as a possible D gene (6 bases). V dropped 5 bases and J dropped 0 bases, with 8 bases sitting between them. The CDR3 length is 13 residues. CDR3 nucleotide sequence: TGTGCCAGCAGTGGGGACTCCTCCTACGAGCAGTACTTC. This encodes CASSGDSSYEQYF.

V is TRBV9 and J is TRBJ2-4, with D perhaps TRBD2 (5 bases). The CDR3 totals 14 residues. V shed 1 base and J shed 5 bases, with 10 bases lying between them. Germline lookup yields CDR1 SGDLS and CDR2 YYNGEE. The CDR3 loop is CASSVSPGENIQYF. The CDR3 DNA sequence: TGTGCCAGCAGCGTATCCCCCGGGGAAAACATTCAGTACTTC.

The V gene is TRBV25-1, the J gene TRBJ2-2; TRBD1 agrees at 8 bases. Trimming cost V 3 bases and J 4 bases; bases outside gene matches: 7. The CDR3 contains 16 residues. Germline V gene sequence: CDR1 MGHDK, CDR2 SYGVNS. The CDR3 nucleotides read TGTGCCAGCAGTGATTCGACAGGGGCGGGCACCGGGGAGCTGTTTTTT. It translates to CASSDSTGAGTGELFF.

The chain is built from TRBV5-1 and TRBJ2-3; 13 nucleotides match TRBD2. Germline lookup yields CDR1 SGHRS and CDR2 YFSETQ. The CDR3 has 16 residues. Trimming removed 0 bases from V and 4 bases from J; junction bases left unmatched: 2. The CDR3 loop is CASSLGLAGGSDTQYF. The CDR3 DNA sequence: TGCGCCAGCAGCTTGGGACTAGCGGGGGGCTCAGATACGCAGTATTTT.

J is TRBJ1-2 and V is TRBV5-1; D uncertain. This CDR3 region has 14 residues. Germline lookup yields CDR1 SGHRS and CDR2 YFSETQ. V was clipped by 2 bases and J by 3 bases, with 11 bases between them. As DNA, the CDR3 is TGCGCCAGCAGCTTCAGAGGGTTAGACTATGGCTACACCTTC. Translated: CASSFRGLDYGYTF.

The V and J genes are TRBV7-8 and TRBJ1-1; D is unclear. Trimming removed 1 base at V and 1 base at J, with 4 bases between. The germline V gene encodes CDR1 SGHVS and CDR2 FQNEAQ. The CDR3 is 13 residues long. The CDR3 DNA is TGTGCCAGCAGCTTAGGGCAGAACACTGAAGCTTTCTTT. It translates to CASSLGQNTEAFF.

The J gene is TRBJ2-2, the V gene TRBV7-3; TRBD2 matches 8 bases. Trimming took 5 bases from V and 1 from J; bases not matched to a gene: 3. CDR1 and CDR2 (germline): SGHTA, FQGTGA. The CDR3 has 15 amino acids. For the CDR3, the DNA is TGTGCCAGCAGCCGGAGCGGGGGGAACACCGGGGAGCTGTTTTTT. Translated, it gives CASSRSGGNTGELFF.

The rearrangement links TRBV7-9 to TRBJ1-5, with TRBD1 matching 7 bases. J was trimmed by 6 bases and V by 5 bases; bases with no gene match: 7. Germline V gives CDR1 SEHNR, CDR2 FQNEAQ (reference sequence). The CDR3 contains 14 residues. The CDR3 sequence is CASSLEGAGQPQHF. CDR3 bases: TGTGCCAGCAGCCTGGAGGGGGCGGGTCAGCCCCAGCATTTT.

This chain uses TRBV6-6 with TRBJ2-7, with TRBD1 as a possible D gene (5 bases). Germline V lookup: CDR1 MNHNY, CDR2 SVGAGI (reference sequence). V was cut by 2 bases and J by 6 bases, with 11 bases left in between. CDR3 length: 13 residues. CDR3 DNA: TGTGCCAGCAGTTACGTGCAGGGCTTCGAGCAGTACTTC. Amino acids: CASSYVQGFEQYF.

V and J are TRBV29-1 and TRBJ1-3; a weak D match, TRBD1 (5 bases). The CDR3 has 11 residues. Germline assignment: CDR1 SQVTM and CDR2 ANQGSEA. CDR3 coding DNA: TGCGGGGGGAGCTCTGGAAACACCATATATTTT. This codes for CGGSSGNTIYF.

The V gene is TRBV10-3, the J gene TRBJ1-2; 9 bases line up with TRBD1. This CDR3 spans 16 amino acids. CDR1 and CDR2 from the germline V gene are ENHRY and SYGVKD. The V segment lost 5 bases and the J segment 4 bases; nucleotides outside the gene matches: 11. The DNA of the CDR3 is TGTGCCATCAGTAGGGATGCGACAGGGGGGATCTATGGCTACACCTTC. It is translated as CAISRDATGGIYGYTF.

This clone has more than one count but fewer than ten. The CDR3 DNA reads TGTGCCATCAGTGAGGGAGTAGCGAGCTCCTACGAGCAGTACTTC. Its protein is CAISEGVASSYEQYF. The chain couples TRBV10-3 to TRBJ2-7, with D possibly TRBD2 on 5 matching bases. The V end was cut by 2 bases, the J end by 0 bases, with 11 bases between. In germline, CDR1 is ENHRY, CDR2 SYGVKD. CDR3 size: 15 residues.

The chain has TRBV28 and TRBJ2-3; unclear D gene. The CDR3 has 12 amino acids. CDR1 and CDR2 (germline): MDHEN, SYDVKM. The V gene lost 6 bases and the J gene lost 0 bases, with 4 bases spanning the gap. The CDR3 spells CASRSSTDTQYF. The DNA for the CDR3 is TGTGCCAGCAGATCTAGCACAGATACGCAGTATTTT.

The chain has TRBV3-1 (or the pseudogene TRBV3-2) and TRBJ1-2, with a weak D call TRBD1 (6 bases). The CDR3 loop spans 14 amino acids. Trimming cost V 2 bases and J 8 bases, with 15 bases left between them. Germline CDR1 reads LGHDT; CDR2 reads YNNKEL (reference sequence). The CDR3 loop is CASSQSGGARGYTF. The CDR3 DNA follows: TGTGCCAGCAGCCAATCCGGGGGGGCGCGCGGCTACACCTTC.

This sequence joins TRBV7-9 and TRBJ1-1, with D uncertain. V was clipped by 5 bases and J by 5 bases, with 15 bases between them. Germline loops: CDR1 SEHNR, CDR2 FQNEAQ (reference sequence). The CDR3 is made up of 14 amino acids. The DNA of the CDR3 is TGTGCCAGCAGCCCGCGAAAGGGAGGAACTGAAGCTTTCTTT. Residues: CASSPRKGGTEAFF. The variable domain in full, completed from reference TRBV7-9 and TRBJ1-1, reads DTGVSQNPRHKITKRGQNVTFRCDPISEHNRLYWYRQTLGQGPEFLTYFQNEAQLEKSRLLSDRFSAERPKGSFSTLEIQRTEQGDSAMYLCASSPRKGGTEAFFGQGTRLTVV.

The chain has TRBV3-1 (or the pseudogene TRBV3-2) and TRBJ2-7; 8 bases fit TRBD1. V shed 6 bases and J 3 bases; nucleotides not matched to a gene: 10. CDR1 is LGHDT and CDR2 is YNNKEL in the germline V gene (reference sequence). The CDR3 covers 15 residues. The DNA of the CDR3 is TGTGCCAGCAGGGGGCCCGGGACAGGCAACTACGAGCAGTACTTC. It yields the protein CASRGPGTGNYEQYF.

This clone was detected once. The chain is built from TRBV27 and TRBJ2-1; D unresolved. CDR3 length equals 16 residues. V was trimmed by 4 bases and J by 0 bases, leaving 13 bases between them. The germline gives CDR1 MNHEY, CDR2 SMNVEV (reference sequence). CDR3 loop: CASSWYSTHSYNEQFF. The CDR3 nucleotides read TGTGCCAGCAGTTGGTATAGCACCCACTCCTACAATGAGCAGTTCTTC.